The TCR beta chain under discussion was sequenced for a study of T cell changes during pregnancy in multiple sclerosis. Germline V CDR1 and CDR2: SGHRS, YFSETQ. Trimming removed 4 bases from V and 2 bases from J, with 10 bases in between. CDR3 length: 14 amino acids. Clones were read by immunoSEQ multiplex PCR, and TCRdb kept only the in-frame ones, dropping some. Found here are tens of thousands of clones, just over 90% of them singletons; the top ten hold less than 0.8%. The clonotype was recovered from a female donor with multiple sclerosis, enrolled in a pregnancy study. The specimen was CD4+ T cells from peripheral blood mononuclear cells, collected in the third trimester of pregnancy. This chain uses TRBV5-1 with TRBJ2-1; D perhaps matches TRBD2 (6 bases). The CDR3: CASSNPGAYNEQFF. In DNA, the CDR3 is TGCGCCAGCAGCAACCCGGGGGCCTACAATGAGCAGTTCTTC. Complete variable domain (other parts from reference TRBV5-1 and TRBJ2-1): KAGVTQTPRYLIKTRGQQVTLSCSPISGHRSVSWYQQTPGQGLQFLFEYFSETQRNKGNFPGRFSGRQFSNSRSEMNVSTLELGDSALYLCASSNPGAYNEQFFGPGTRLTVL.